Listed here is a single T cell receptor beta chain. The PCR used 60 Vbeta and 13 Jbeta primers. Here immunoSEQ multiplex PCR was the method, and the copy in TCRdb shows in-frame clones only, minus some. The profile shows just over 150,000 clones, roughly 88% of them singletons. The sample originates from a study of cytomegalovirus exposure and HLA in healthy donors. The specimen was PBMCs. This clonotype originated in a man aged 45-65 years in good health and CMV-seropositive.

As DNA, the CDR3 is TGCGCCAGCAAGGCGGTACAGGTAGACACTGAAGCTTTCTTT. This gives the protein CASKAVQVDTEAFF. The chain employs TRBV5-1 and TRBJ1-1; D possibly corresponds to TRBD1 (5 bases). Trimming removed 6 bases at V and 3 bases at J, with 15 bases between. The CDR3 is 14 amino acids. Germline CDR1 SGHRS, CDR2 YFSETQ.